This T cell receptor (beta chain) was identified during a study of blood T cells in healthy people across ages. Whole-study findings and limits: There was no known CMV status for donors, so expanded clonotype changes were possibly confounded. There were more naive CD4+ cells and higher diversity in long-lived donors than in aged donors.

A sample-barcoded 5' primer and a J-beta primer mix were used in a second PCR of about 7 to 12 cycles. Carrying 12 random nucleotides, a template-switch adaptor labeled each individual cDNA molecule. TCRdb analysed the 5' RACE reads with MiXCR anew, one entry per CDR3 protein. The data contain approximately 800,000 distinct CDR3 sequences, 53% of them singletons. Aged roughly 6 to 95, donors were systemically healthy Caucasians from Russia. Worth noting for this clonotype: The antigen is undetermined.

The sequencing input was blood. The TCR sequence derives from a man older than 75 in good health.

The CDR3 is CASSLVTLGQGPYNEQYF. CDR3 sequence (DNA): TGTGCCAGCAGCTTAGTAACCCTTGGACAGGGCCCGTACAATGAGCAGTACTTC. The rearrangement links TRBV11-3 to TRBJ2-1; 8 nucleotides agree with TRBD1. The end of the DNA fits TRBJ2-7 better, so the J call may be wrong. Germline V gene sequence: CDR1 SGHNT, CDR2 YENEEA. There are 18 residues in the CDR3.